A selection of T cell receptor beta chains follows, all from one sample in a study of cytomegalovirus exposure and HLA in healthy donors. Sequenced by immunoSEQ multiplex PCR; TCRdb stores in-frame clones only, minus some. The table includes around 93,000 clones, roughly 63% detected once. Specimen: PBMCs. Every receptor here comes from a boy aged 5-17 years in good health and CMV-seropositive. CDR3s include the opening cysteine and the closing phenylalanine or tryptophan. A D gene is named only where the DNA matches it firmly. The listing skips clone size in some rows; elsewhere it reads once, few, many or a size class.

V	J	size	D	DNA	CDR3
TRBV7-9	TRBJ2-7	.	.	TGTGCCAGCAGCCCGGAATCAGGGGCCTACGAGCAGTACTTC	CASSPESGAYEQYF
TRBV29-1	TRBJ2-7	.	.	TGCAGCGCCTATGGCGGGGCGGACTACGAGCAGTACTTC	CSAYGGADYEQYF
TRBV6-5	TRBJ2-7	few	TRBD2	TGTGCCAGCAGTACCGGGACTAGCGGGAGGAATGAGCAGTACTTC	CASSTGTSGRNEQYF
TRBV5-4	TRBJ2-4	.	TRBD2	TGTGCCAGCAGCGTGACTAGCGGGGGGATTGAAAACATTCAGTACTTC	CASSVTSGGIENIQYF
TRBV6-1	TRBJ1-5	few	TRBD1	TGTGCCAGCAGCCCCGACAGGGGCGATTATCAGCCCCAGCATTTT	CASSPDRGDYQPQHF
TRBV19	TRBJ2-5	.	.	TGTGCCAGTAGTATCTCAGGGATCCGGGAGACCCAGTACTTC	CASSISGIRETQYF
TRBV5-1	TRBJ1-1	.	.	TGCGCCAGCAGTAGCCCGGAGACAGCAAACACTGAAGCTTTCTTT	CASSSPETANTEAFF
TRBV27	TRBJ2-5	.	TRBD2	TGTGCCAGCAGTTTAGACAGCGGGGCCCCAGAGACCCAGTACTTC	CASSLDSGAPETQYF
TRBV30	TRBJ1-6	.	.	TGTGCCTGGAGTGTACAGGGTCGCTCACCCCTCCACTTT	CAWSVQGRSPLHF
TRBV5-6	TRBJ2-7	once	.	TGTGCCAGCAGCTTGGCCGTGGCGGGGGCGGGAGTTGGTTACGAGCAGTACTTC	CASSLAVAGAGVGYEQYF
TRBV13	TRBJ2-4	.	TRBD2	TGTGCCAGCAGCTTACGTCGCTCGGGGGGCATTCAGTACTTC	CASSLRRSGGIQYF
TRBV5-1	TRBJ2-1	few	TRBD2	TGCGCCAGCAGCCATCGGACTAGCGGGAGTGGAAGCAATGAGCAGTTCTTC	CASSHRTSGSGSNEQFF
TRBV29-1	TRBJ2-1	few	TRBD1	TGCAGCGTTCCCACAGGGGCCAGGAGCTCCTACAATGAGCAGTTCTTC	CSVPTGARSSYNEQFF
TRBV9	TRBJ1-2	.	.	TGTGCCAGCAGCGTAGAATCAACAGGGTACTATGGCTACACCTTC	CASSVESTGYYGYTF
TRBV30	TRBJ1-2	.	TRBD1	TGTGCCTGGAACGGAGGGGGCAGCACGAACTACTATGGCTACCCCTTC	CAWNGGGSTNYYGYPF
TRBV2	TRBJ1-1	.	.	TGTGCCAGCAGCGTGAACACTGAAGCTTTCTTT	CASSVNTEAFF
TRBV27	TRBJ1-2	.	TRBD1	TGTGCCAGCAGTTTTACAGGGGCCTATGGTAACTATGGCTACACCTTC	CASSFTGAYGNYGYTF
TRBV4-3	TRBJ2-5	.	TRBD2	TGCGCCAGCAGCCGGACTAGCCAAGAGACCCAGTACTTC	CASSRTSQETQYF
TRBV7-9	TRBJ2-1	.	.	TGTGCCAGCCCCGGCCAGCGACCTAATGAGCAGTTCTTC	CASPGQRPNEQFF
TRBV11-1	TRBJ1-5	once	.	TGTGCCAGCAGCTTAGGGCGGGGGATTTTTAGCAATCAGCCCCAGCATTTT	CASSLGRGIFSNQPQHF
TRBV9	TRBJ2-1	few	.	TGTGCCAGCAGCGTAACGGGGGACCCTAGTTACAATGAGCAGTTCTTC	CASSVTGDPSYNEQFF
TRBV12-5	TRBJ1-3	.	.	TGTGCTAGTGGATGCGGTACGCTCTCTGGAAACACCATATATTTT	CASGCGTLSGNTIYF
TRBV5-1	TRBJ1-2	.	TRBD1	TGCGCCAGCAGTCCAACCGGGACAGGGATCCATGGCTACCCCTTC	CASSPTGTGIHGYPF
TRBV6-6	TRBJ2-1	.	TRBD1	TGTGCCAGCAGTTCCCCAGGGGGACAGACCCAGTTCTTC	CASSSPGGQTQFF
TRBV2	TRBJ1-2	.	.	TGTGCCAGCACCAGGGGACTAGTCTATGGCTACACCTTC	CASTRGLVYGYTF
TRBV5-1	TRBJ2-7	.	.	TGCGCCAGCAGCTTGGGTTTAGGGGTCTACGAGCAGTACTTC	CASSLGLGVYEQYF
TRBV4-1	TRBJ2-7	.	.	TGCGCCAGCAGCCAAGATCTAGCACAGGGATACGAGCAGTACTTC	CASSQDLAQGYEQYF
TRBV6-4	TRBJ2-1	.	.	TGTGCCAGCAGTGACTCGCCAGGGTCCTACAATGAGCAGTTCTTC	CASSDSPGSYNEQFF
TRBV6-6	TRBJ1-5	.	.	TGTGCCAGCAGTAGCCCGGACACCCAAAGCAATCAGCCCCAGCATTTT	CASSSPDTQSNQPQHF
TRBV10-2	TRBJ2-2	.	.	TGCGCCAGCAGCGGGTCCACAACCGGGGAGCTGTTTTTT	CASSGSTTGELFF
TRBV29-1	TRBJ2-7	few	.	TGCAGCGTTGAGCTGGGGGCAGGGGCTTCCTACGAGCAGTACTTC	CSVELGAGASYEQYF
TRBV29-1	TRBJ1-1	.	.	TGCAGCGTTGATAGGGGACTCACTGAAGCTTTCTTT	CSVDRGLTEAFF
TRBV29-1	TRBJ1-2	.	.	TGCAGCGTCCCCGATGGCTACACCTTC	CSVPDGYTF
TRBV27	TRBJ1-1	.	TRBD1	TGTGCCAGCAGTTTTCTAACAGGGGGGACAGATGAAGCTTTCTTT	CASSFLTGGTDEAFF
TRBV9	TRBJ2-7	.	TRBD1	TGTGCCAGCAGCGCCTCCCGGGACAGTTCGTCCTACGAGCAGTACTTC	CASSASRDSSSYEQYF
TRBV18	TRBJ1-5	.	TRBD1	TGTGCCAGCTCACCGGGACAGGCCATCAACCAGCCCCAGAATTTT	CASSPGQAINQPQNF
TRBV29-1	TRBJ2-7	once	TRBD2	TGCAGCGTTGACCCGGGGGAACTAGCGGGAGGGAGCGAGCAGTACTTC	CSVDPGELAGGSEQYF